This is a list of T cell receptor beta chains from one sample in a study of T cell responses to AZD1222 COVID-19 vaccine. Assay used: immunoSEQ multiplex PCR; TCRdb lists only in-frame clones, some missing. The sample yields under 130,000 clones, nearly 90% seen once. The input for sequencing was peripheral blood, taken 28 days after the second AZD1222 dose. These receptor sequences come from an adult who received the AZD1222 COVID-19 vaccine. Each CDR3 is given with its conserved first and last residue. Fields, in order: J gene, D gene, V gene, clone size, CDR3 protein, CDR3 DNA. A D gene is named only where the DNA matches it firmly. Rows may omit the clone size; those that give it use once, few, many or a size class.

TRBJ1-1,NA,TRBV7-9,many,CASSFGRTTEAFF,TGTGCCAGCAGCTTTGGACGTACCACTGAAGCTTTCTTT
TRBJ1-2,NA,TRBV5-4,NA,CASRLPGGGFKDYTF,TGTGCCAGCAGACTACCCGGCGGGGGGTTTAAGGATTACACCTTC
TRBJ2-5,TRBD1,TRBV27,NA,CASSRAGTGNEKTQYF,TGTGCCAGCAGCAGAGCGGGGACAGGGAACGAAAAGACCCAGTACTTC
TRBJ1-4,NA,TRBV2,NA,CASRVRRFQGNEKLFF,TGTGCCAGCAGGGTACGCAGATTTCAGGGCAATGAAAAACTGTTTTTT
TRBJ1-1,TRBD1,TRBV6-2/TRBV6-3,NA,CASSTPRYRGRSEAFF,TGTGCCAGCAGTACACCTCGTTACAGGGGGCGGAGTGAAGCTTTCTTT
TRBJ2-7,NA,TRBV4-1,NA,CASSQVETEGYEQYF,TGCGCCAGCAGCCAAGTGGAGACAGAAGGGTACGAGCAGTACTTC
TRBJ2-7,NA,TRBV4-2,NA,CASSQDRTSATGYEQYF,TGTGCCAGCAGCCAAGATCGAACGTCAGCGACGGGCTACGAGCAGTACTTC
TRBJ1-5,NA,TRBV6-2/TRBV6-3,NA,CASSYAQRQLSSNQPQHF,TGTGCCAGCAGTTACGCCCAGAGACAGCTAAGTAGCAATCAGCCCCAGCATTTT
TRBJ2-5,TRBD2,TRBV28,NA,CASSQLAGIETQYF,TGTGCCAGCAGTCAACTAGCGGGAATAGAGACCCAGTACTTC
TRBJ1-4,NA,TRBV3-1/TRBV3-2,NA,CASSQGATNEKLFF,TGTGCCAGCAGCCAAGGAGCAACTAATGAAAAACTGTTTTTT
TRBJ2-7,TRBD1,TRBV28,NA,CASSFNRGSYEQYF,TGTGCCAGCAGTTTTAACAGGGGTTCCTACGAGCAGTACTTC
TRBJ1-5,NA,TRBV3-1/TRBV3-2,NA,CASSQDPAISQPQHF,TGTGCCAGCAGCCAAGATCCCGCTATCAGTCAGCCCCAGCATTTT
TRBJ2-7,NA,TRBV19,NA,CASSISGGAPMGYEQYF,TGTGCCAGTAGTATCTCCGGGGGCGCACCGATGGGCTACGAGCAGTACTTC
TRBJ2-1,NA,TRBV6-1,NA,CASSEEMMVYNEQFF,TGTGCCAGCAGTGAAGAAATGATGGTTTACAATGAGCAGTTCTTC
TRBJ1-1,NA,TRBV28,NA,CGTLMNTEAFF,TGTGGTACGCTCATGAACACTGAAGCTTTCTTT
TRBJ2-2,NA,TRBV4-3,NA,CASSQDGLGSPGELFF,TGCGCCAGCAGCCAAGATGGCCTTGGAAGCCCCGGGGAGCTGTTTTTT
TRBJ2-5,NA,TRBV7-2,NA,CASSLDRAEETQYF,TGTGCCAGCAGCTTAGACAGGGCGGAGGAGACCCAGTACTTC
TRBJ2-7,TRBD1,TRBV6-1,NA,CASSEAGTASSYEQYF,TGTGCCAGCAGTGAAGCGGGGACAGCTAGCTCCTACGAGCAGTACTTC
TRBJ1-6,TRBD1,TRBV28,medium-sized,CASSLLGNGQDYNSPLHF,TGTGCCAGCAGTTTATTAGGGAACGGACAGGACTATAATTCACCCCTCCACTTT
TRBJ2-7,TRBD2,TRBV6-2/TRBV6-3,once,CASSISTRGREQYF,TGTGCCAGCAGTATTTCGACGCGGGGGAGGGAGCAGTACTTC
TRBJ1-2,NA,TRBV21-1,NA,CASTRGGRGNYGYTF,TGTGCCAGCACTCGGGGAGGGAGGGGTAACTATGGCTACACCTTC
TRBJ2-2,NA,TRBV27,NA,CASSGLSGGELFF,TGTGCCAGCAGCGGACTTAGCGGCGGGGAGCTGTTTTTT
TRBJ2-1,TRBD2,TRBV4-3,NA,CASSQAASGGSNEQFF,TGCGCCAGCAGCCAAGCTGCAAGCGGGGGGTCCAATGAGCAGTTCTTC
TRBJ2-7,NA,TRBV7-2,NA,CASSSPGTYEQYF,TGTGCCAGCAGCTCACCGGGAACCTACGAGCAGTACTTC
TRBJ1-3,NA,TRBV7-8,NA,CASSLVSGVGNTIYF,TGTGCCAGCAGCTTAGTGTCAGGGGTCGGAAACACCATATATTTT
TRBJ1-1,NA,TRBV29-1,few,CSAGAGQRDGAFF,TGCAGCGCCGGGGCCGGACAGAGGGACGGAGCTTTCTTT
TRBJ1-4,TRBD1,TRBV2,NA,CATHPTGGEYEKLFF,TGTGCCACCCATCCTACAGGGGGGGAGTATGAAAAACTGTTTTTT
TRBJ2-2,NA,TRBV5-4,NA,CASTTDRIVAGELFF,TGTGCCAGCACCACCGACAGGATAGTAGCCGGGGAGCTGTTTTTT
TRBJ2-1,TRBD2,TRBV28,NA,CASSLTLASNEQFF,TGTGCCAGCAGTTTAACACTAGCGTCGAATGAGCAGTTCTTC
TRBJ1-2,NA,TRBV27,NA,CASSLMGANYGYTF,TGTGCCAGCAGTTTAATGGGAGCGAACTATGGCTACACCTTC
TRBJ2-3,NA,TRBV13,NA,CASSPQGEAGTDTQYF,TGTGCCAGCAGCCCCCAAGGGGAAGCGGGCACAGATACGCAGTATTTT
TRBJ2-7,NA,TRBV7-2,NA,CASSSRSSWDEQYF,TGTGCCAGCAGCTCGAGGTCCTCCTGGGACGAGCAGTACTTC
TRBJ2-6,NA,TRBV18,NA,CASSPRRSDGANVLTF,TGTGCCAGCTCACCAAGACGGAGTGACGGGGCCAACGTCCTGACTTTC
TRBJ1-6,TRBD1,TRBV18,NA,CASSRDRDGSPLHF,TGTGCCAGCTCGCGCGACAGGGACGGTTCACCCCTCCACTTT
TRBJ1-2,NA,TRBV2,NA,CASQGTALRVTF,TGTGCCAGCCAAGGAACCGCTCTCAGGGTCACCTTC
TRBJ2-7,TRBD1,TRBV6-5,NA,CASRGQGSSYEQYF,TGTGCCAGCAGGGGACAGGGGAGCTCCTACGAGCAGTACTTC
TRBJ2-5,TRBD1,TRBV2,NA,CASTDRAPSETQYF,TGTGCCAGCACCGACAGGGCCCCAAGCGAGACCCAGTACTTC
TRBJ2-3,TRBD1,TRBV28,NA,CASSSQDRGKTDTQYF,TGTGCCAGCAGTTCTCAGGACAGGGGGAAAACAGATACGCAGTATTTT
TRBJ1-2,NA,TRBV4-2,NA,CASSLPGSEFYGYTF,TGTGCCAGCAGCCTCCCTGGCAGCGAGTTCTATGGCTACACCTTC
TRBJ1-5,NA,TRBV7-8,few,CASSLRLNQPQHF,TGTGCCAGCAGTTTGCGACTTAATCAGCCCCAGCATTTT
TRBJ2-2,NA,TRBV20-1,NA,CSANDLGQADTGELFF,TGCAGTGCTAATGATCTCGGGCAGGCGGACACCGGGGAGCTGTTTTTT
TRBJ2-1,NA,TRBV28,NA,CASRTAGDIMNEQFF,TGTGCCAGCAGGACTGCAGGGGATATTATGAATGAGCAGTTCTTC
TRBJ1-1,NA,TRBV5-5,NA,CASSLTQDTRTEAFF,TGTGCCAGCAGCCTAACCCAAGACACGAGGACTGAAGCTTTCTTT
TRBJ2-7,TRBD2,TRBV6-5,NA,CASSSLSGRYYEQYF,TGTGCCAGCAGTTCCCTTAGCGGGAGGTACTACGAGCAGTACTTC
TRBJ2-1,TRBD2,TRBV7-3,once,CASSLAGVPYNEQFF,TGTGCCAGCAGTTTAGCGGGAGTCCCCTACAATGAGCAGTTCTTC
TRBJ2-6,NA,TRBV7-2,NA,CASSLSPTASGANVLTF,TGTGCCAGCAGCTTAAGTCCGACAGCCTCTGGGGCCAACGTCCTGACTTTC
TRBJ1-2,NA,TRBV7-9,few,CASSFESGYGYTF,TGTGCCAGCAGCTTCGAATCAGGCTATGGCTACACCTTC
TRBJ1-1,TRBD1,TRBV6-5,NA,CASSYPTGGLTFF,TGTGCCAGCAGTTATCCTACAGGGGGCTTAACTTTCTTT
TRBJ2-3,TRBD2,TRBV4-2,NA,CASGQRERTDTQYF,TGTGCCAGCGGCCAGCGGGAGCGGACAGATACGCAGTATTTT
TRBJ2-7,NA,TRBV6-5,once,CASSYSSQGRYYEQYF,TGTGCCAGCAGTTACTCGTCGCAGGGGCGCTATTACGAGCAGTACTTC
TRBJ2-7,TRBD1,TRBV10-1,NA,CASSEDRGVYEQYF,TGCGCCAGCAGTGAAGACAGGGGGGTCTACGAGCAGTACTTC
TRBJ1-3,NA,TRBV4-2,NA,CASSQAFAGAAGNTIYF,TGTGCCAGCAGCCAAGCCTTCGCCGGGGCCGCTGGAAACACCATATATTTT
TRBJ2-3,TRBD1,TRBV11-2,NA,CASRKQGWTDTQYF,TGTGCCAGCAGAAAACAGGGGTGGACAGATACGCAGTATTTT